This T cell receptor beta chain was sequenced during a study of OX40 agonist ivuxolimab in advanced cancers. Notes on the research overall: Ivuxolimab was a fully human IgG2 agonistic monoclonal antibody targeting the costimulatory receptor OX40 (CD134). Intravenous ivuxolimab was administered to patients every 2 weeks at six dose levels: 0.01, 0.1, 0.3, 1.5, 3 and 10 mg/kg. Of the 50 to 55 patients in dose escalation, about 20 had hepatocellular carcinoma, some 15 had melanoma, 9 had renal cell carcinoma and 9 had head and neck cancer. A male proportion of about 79% and a mean age of about 60 years, ranging from roughly 20 to 80, were recorded for the dose-escalation cohort. Patients were allowed to have had prior anti-PD-1, anti-PD-L1 or anti-CTLA-4 therapy, and approximately 40% of the dose-escalation patients had been treated with checkpoint inhibitors. Partial responses occurred in three dose-escalation patients, of whom one had hepatocellular carcinoma and two had cutaneous melanoma. The point of sequencing TCRbeta in the periphery was to test whether ivuxolimab changed TCR sequence diversity and drove clonal T-cell expansion. The paper covers the monotherapy dose-escalation part of the phase I ivuxolimab trial, which included N ≈ 57 patients. The investigation overall reported the following: At doses of 0.1 to 3.0 mg/kg, clonal expansion of both CD4+ and CD8+ T cells in blood was seen between baseline and week 6. In the 0.1-3.0 mg/kg groups, partial responders had among the lowest normalized peripheral clonal expansion, particularly in CD8+ T cells. Antigen specificity was not determined for the clonally expanded peripheral T cells. After ivuxolimab, more expanded clones were found on average in CD8+ T cells than in CD4+ T cells. Low levels of normalized T-cell clonal expansion were also shown by some nonresponding patients.

CDR1 and CDR2 are read off the germline V gene as SGDLS and YYNGEE. The CDR3 numbers 17 residues from cysteine through phenylalanine. The entry retains the CDR3 DNA only, 51 bases that are in frame from base 1. V and J lose 3 bases and 4 bases, and a span of 22 bases separates them. To sequence the TCRbeta CDR3 region, genomic DNA was isolated from the sorted cells. The immunoSEQ Assay was used for sequencing of TCRbeta CDR3 regions. TCRdb limited this immuneACCESS table to in-frame rearrangements with V and J called. A share of clones is missing; checked studies link under half to unresolved V genes, and the rest is unexplained. Present in this sample are 40,000 to 50,000 clones, 88% of which were seen just once. The ten largest clones capture 50% to 60% of the sample. Concerning this clone itself: What antigen it recognizes has not been identified. It has no much larger one-base neighbor in the sample; base qualities were not kept.

Patients with autoimmune disease history or receiving systemic immunosuppression were excluded from the trial. In every dose cohort, peripheral blood was drawn for TCR sequencing at baseline, cycle 4 day 1, and cycle 7 day 1. Samples were obtained from an open-label, multicenter, first-in-human phase I dose-escalation trial of ivuxolimab. Adults with locally advanced or metastatic melanoma, renal cell, hepatocellular, or head and neck squamous cell carcinoma were enrolled in the trial. Before TCR sequencing, CD4+ T cells and CD8+ T cells were sorted from peripheral blood as separate populations. The sequence joins TRBV9 to TRBJ1-1; TRBD1 could be the D gene, as 6 bases match. This sample comprised CD4+ or CD8+ T cells sorted from blood, obtained in a trial of the OX40 agonist ivuxolimab. The clonotype originates from an adult with an advanced solid tumor such as melanoma, head and neck, liver or kidney cancer. The bases are TGTGCCAGCAGCGGGGGGGGCAGGGACCCTCGCAGCACTGAAGCTTTCTTT. Its amino acids are CASSGGGRDPRSTEAFF.